The rows below give T cell receptor beta chains drawn from one sample of a study of blood T cell repertoires in COVID-19. Only in-frame clones appear in the TCRdb table, and some are missing; sequencing was by immunoSEQ multiplex PCR. The table has under 200,000 clones, around 84% seen once. The specimen sequenced was PBMCs or T cells enriched from blood (not recorded which). The receptors come from a woman in her forties or fifties who had recovered from COVID-19. Each CDR3 is given with its conserved first and last residue. The order of the fields is D gene, clone size, J gene, V gene, CDR3 DNA, CDR3 protein. The D gene is left open where the match is weak. Expanded clones are given a class, and other clones once, few, many or no size at all.

>TRBD2|-|TRBJ2-2|TRBV6-1
TGTGCCAGCAGTGAAGGACTAGCTTGGACCGGGGAGCTGTTTTTT
CASSEGLAWTGELFF
>-|once|TRBJ1-2|TRBV7-2
TGTGCCAGCAGCTTAGGGGAGGGATCCGGCTACACCTTC
CASSLGEGSGYTF
>-|-|TRBJ2-3|TRBV6-2/TRBV6-3
TGTGCCAGCAGCCAATACAGGGACCTGGATACGCAGTATTTT
CASSQYRDLDTQYF
>TRBD1|-|TRBJ2-4|TRBV7-2
TGTGCCAGCAGCTGGGACAGGGAAAAAAACATTCAGTACTTC
CASSWDREKNIQYF
>-|-|TRBJ1-3|TRBV29-1
TGCAGCGTTTCCGTGAGCTCTGGAAACACCATATATTTT
CSVSVSSGNTIYF
>TRBD1|-|TRBJ1-1|TRBV28
TGTGCCAGCTGCCGGGACAGGGTCAACACTGAAGCTTTCTTT
CASCRDRVNTEAFF
>-|-|TRBJ2-6|TRBV13
TGTGCCAGCAGCGCGGAGTATCGGGCCAACGTCCTGACTTTC
CASSAEYRANVLTF
>-|-|TRBJ1-1|TRBV5-4
TGTGCCAGCAGCTTGGAATGGGGCGTGAACACTGAAGCTTTCTTT
CASSLEWGVNTEAFF
>-|once|TRBJ2-1|TRBV29-1
TGCAGCGTTGAATACGACAGGCCTAGTTCCTACAATGAGCAGTTCTTC
CSVEYDRPSSYNEQFF
>-|-|TRBJ1-5|TRBV6-2/TRBV6-3
TGTGCCAGCAGTTTTTCAAGCTCAGGGGCGCGCCCCACCCGTCATCAGCCCCAGCATTTT
CASSFSSSGARPTRHQPQHF